A single sample is the source of the 5 T cell receptor beta chains below, sequenced in a study of shared clonotypes between healthy human individuals. This table comes from immunoSEQ multiplex PCR, and its TCRdb copy is limited to in-frame clones, with some not included. The sample lists roughly 2 million clones, 95% occurring once. Sequencing input: naive CD4+ T cells sorted from blood. The subset: CD45RA+ positively selected. The origin of the receptors is a man younger than 30 in good health.

J is TRBJ2-2 and V is TRBV5-4; 9 nucleotides line up with TRBD2. The ends lost 1 base at V and 4 bases at J; junction bases unmatched: 11. CDR1 SGHNT and CDR2 YYREEE come from the germline V gene (reference sequence). CDR3 size: 18 residues. CDR3 region: CASSLFKGGAGGTGELFF. The CDR3 DNA follows: TGTGCCAGCAGCTTGTTCAAGGGCGGAGCGGGGGGCACCGGGGAGCTGTTTTTT.

This clone occurred once. This rearrangement joins TRBV7-8 to TRBJ1-2; 7 bases line up with TRBD1. This CDR3 contains 18 residues. Trimming at V came to 5 bases and at J to 0 bases, leaving 15 bases not matched to a gene. Germline V lookup: CDR1 SGHVS, CDR2 FQNEAQ. The CDR3 reads CASSPKGGAERTNYGYTF. CDR3 nucleotide sequence: TGTGCCAGCAGCCCTAAAGGGGGCGCCGAACGAACTAACTATGGCTACACCTTC.

The rearrangement joins TRBV7-2 to TRBJ1-6; D is perhaps TRBD1 (5 bases). The CDR3 length is 15 residues. Germline values: CDR1 SGHTA, CDR2 FQGNSA. Trimming took 5 bases from V and 9 from J, leaving 17 bases between them. The CDR3 here is CASSVSGTSSSPLHF. The CDR3 DNA reads TGTGCCAGCAGCGTCTCCGGGACCTCTAGTTCACCCCTCCACTTT.

The count of this clone is one. This chain links TRBV28 with TRBJ1-3; D not resolved. CDR3 size: 16 residues. V was clipped by 6 bases and J by 0 bases, with 15 bases between them. Per germline, CDR1 MDHEN and CDR2 SYDVKM. The CDR3 coding sequence is TGTGCCAGCAGCGGGCCCGCGCCCGCCTCTGGAAACACCATATATTTT. It yields the protein CASSGPAPASGNTIYF.

V and J are TRBV7-9 and TRBJ2-7; D not resolved. CDR1 is SEHNR and CDR2 is FQNEAQ in the germline V gene (reference sequence). The germline V and J ends were trimmed by 5 bases and 3 bases, with 11 bases remaining between them. The CDR3 length is 13 residues. The CDR3 DNA follows: TGTGCCAGCAGCCCCGGCCCAATCTACGAGCAGTACTTC. As protein: CASSPGPIYEQYF.